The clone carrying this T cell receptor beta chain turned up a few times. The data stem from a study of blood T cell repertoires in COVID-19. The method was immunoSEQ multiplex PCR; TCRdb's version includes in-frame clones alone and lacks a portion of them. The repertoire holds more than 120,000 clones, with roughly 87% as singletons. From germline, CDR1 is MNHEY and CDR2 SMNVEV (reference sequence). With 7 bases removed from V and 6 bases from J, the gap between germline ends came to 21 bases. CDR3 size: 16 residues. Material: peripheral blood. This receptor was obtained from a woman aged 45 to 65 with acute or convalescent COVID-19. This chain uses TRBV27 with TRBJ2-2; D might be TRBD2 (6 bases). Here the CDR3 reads CASKGGGVSYAGELFF. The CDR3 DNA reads TGTGCCAGCAAGGGCGGAGGGGTGTCCTACGCCGGGGAGCTGTTTTTT.